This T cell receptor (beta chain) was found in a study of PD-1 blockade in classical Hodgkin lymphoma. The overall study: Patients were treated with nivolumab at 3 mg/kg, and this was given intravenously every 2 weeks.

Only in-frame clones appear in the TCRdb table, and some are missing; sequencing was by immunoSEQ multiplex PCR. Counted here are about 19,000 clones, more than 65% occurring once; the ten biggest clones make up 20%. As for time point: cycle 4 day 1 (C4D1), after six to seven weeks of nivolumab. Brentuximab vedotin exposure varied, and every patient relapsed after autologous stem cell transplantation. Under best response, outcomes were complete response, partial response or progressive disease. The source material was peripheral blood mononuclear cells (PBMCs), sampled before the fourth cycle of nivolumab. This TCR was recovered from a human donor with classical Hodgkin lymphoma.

CDR3 nucleotide sequence: TGTGCCAGCTCCCGGAGTGCCTCCTACAATGAGCAGTTCTTC. Encoded protein: CASSRSASYNEQFF. The chain combines TRBV30 with TRBJ2-1; no firm D call. V lost 8 bases and J 0 bases, leaving 14 bases between the germline ends. This CDR3 region has 14 residues. Germline V CDR1 and CDR2: GTSNPN, SVGIG (reference sequence).